This T cell receptor beta chain was sequenced for a study of shared clonotypes between healthy human individuals. Study outcomes and limitations: Lower generation probabilities were found for non-shared clonotypes than for those shared by all four donors. Larger estimated richness was generally recorded for naive subsets relative to memory subsets.

An assay was performed, and its level was deep. Clones were sequenced by immunoSEQ multiplex PCR, and TCRdb holds only the in-frame ones, with some missing. The profile shows 2 million to 3 million clones, 80% to 95% of them singletons. Donors, without exception, were Caucasian adults residing in Nashville, Tennessee. On this clone itself: The antigen remains unidentified.

From germline, CDR1 is MDHEN and CDR2 SYDVKM. V was clipped by 2 bases and J by 5 bases; unmatched bases: 6. This CDR3 spans 15 amino acids. This receptor was identified in a man aged 18 to 35 in good health. Some clones in this sample may be carry-over from other donors' samples. Specimen: naive CD4+ T cells from PBMCs. This sample's subset: CD45RA+ positively selected. The chain carries TRBV28 and TRBJ2-3; 8 nucleotides match TRBD2. As DNA, the CDR3 is TGTGCCAGCAGTTTACGCGGGGCGGGGGGAGATACGCAGTATTTT. Translating it yields CASSLRGAGGDTQYF.